The rows below give T cell receptor beta chains drawn from one sample of a study of control samples from healthy donors and cancer patients. Profiled with immunoSEQ multiplex PCR; TCRdb holds only in-frame clones, not every one. The data contain around 94,000 clones, 92% of them seen just once; the ten biggest clones take up under 3%. Input material: blood. The receptors here all came from a woman between 18 and 30 years old in good health. Each CDR3 is given with its conserved first and last residue. The D gene is left open where the match is weak. Expanded clones get a size class; other rows say once, few or many, or leave the size out.

NA | NA | 13 | TRBJ1-2 | TRBV28 | TGTGCCAGCAGTTTACTCGGGGCCTATGGCTACACCTTC | CASSLLGAYGYTF
NA | NA | 15 | TRBJ2-7 | TRBV11-3 | TGTGCCAGCAGCTTAGTGAGGTCTAGCTGGGACGAGCAGTACTTC | CASSLVRSSWDEQYF
NA | NA | 15 | TRBJ1-5 | TRBV19 | TGTGCCAGTAGTAAAAAAAGGGGGGAGAGCTGGCCCCAGCATTTT | CASSKKRGESWPQHF
NA | NA | 16 | TRBJ2-7 | TRBV11-2 | TGTGCCAGCAGCAAAAAGGTTGGGGGGCGAGGGTACGAGCAGTACTTC | CASSKKVGGRGYEQYF
TRBD2 | NA | 16 | TRBJ2-3 | TRBV24-1 | TGTGCCACCAGTGACTCGGGACTAGCGGGACAAGATACGCAGTATTTT | CATSDSGLAGQDTQYF
TRBD2 | NA | 19 | TRBJ2-6 | TRBV5-1 | TGCGCCAGCAGCTCGGGACTAGCGGGCGCCCCTACTGGGGCCAACGTCCTGACTTTC | CASSSGLAGAPTGANVLTF
NA | NA | 14 | TRBJ1-1 | TRBV7-9 | TGTGCCAGCAGCTCAAGAAGAGAGAACACTGAAGCTTTCTTT | CASSSRRENTEAFF
NA | NA | 15 | TRBJ1-1 | TRBV9 | TGTGCCAGCAGCACCCCCGGGGCAGCGAACACTGAAGCTTTCTTT | CASSTPGAANTEAFF
NA | NA | 16 | TRBJ1-6 | TRBV19 | TGTGCCAGTAGCGTAGCCAGACAGCTTAATAATTCACCCCTCCACTTT | CASSVARQLNNSPLHF
TRBD1 | NA | 14 | TRBJ2-7 | TRBV11-3 | TGTGCCAGCAGCTTGGGACAGGGGGCCGACGAGCAGTACTTC | CASSLGQGADEQYF
NA | once | 13 | TRBJ2-3 | TRBV19 | TGTGCCAGTAGTATATACGGGACAGATACGCAGTATTTT | CASSIYGTDTQYF
NA | NA | 19 | TRBJ2-7 | TRBV10-3 | TGTGCCATCAGTGAGTCCGGGAGTTATCCGGGAACGCGACTGGGCGAGCAGTACTTC | CAISESGSYPGTRLGEQYF
NA | NA | 15 | TRBJ2-3 | TRBV9 | TGTGCCAGCAGCGTACGGTCTGGCAGCACAGATACGCAGTATTTT | CASSVRSGSTDTQYF
NA | NA | 16 | TRBJ1-5 | TRBV21-1 | TGTGCCAGCAGCAAAGTTGGGGACGCCACCGTAAAGCCCCAGCATTTT | CASSKVGDATVKPQHF
TRBD2 | NA | 16 | TRBJ2-5 | TRBV5-4 | TGTGCCAGCAGCTTTGTTACGGGGGGGCCGGGGGAGACCCAGTACTTC | CASSFVTGGPGETQYF
NA | NA | 11 | TRBJ2-5 | TRBV27 | TGTGCCGGATGGGGTAAAGAGACCCAGTACTTC | CAGWGKETQYF
TRBD2 | NA | 15 | TRBJ2-1 | TRBV10-2 | TGCGCCAGCTCACTAGCGGGAGGAAGAGAGGGTGAGCAGTTCTTC | CASSLAGGREGEQFF
NA | NA | 14 | TRBJ2-1 | TRBV28 | TGTGCCAGCAGTTCCGGTGGGAAAAACAATGAGCAGTTCTTC | CASSSGGKNNEQFF
TRBD1 | NA | 14 | TRBJ1-5 | TRBV7-8 | TGTGCCAGCAGCGCCGGACAGGGGAATCAGCCCCAGCATTTT | CASSAGQGNQPQHF
NA | NA | 15 | TRBJ1-3 | TRBV6-5 | TGTGCCAGCAACCGACAGCGAGGATCTGGAAACACCATATATTTT | CASNRQRGSGNTIYF
NA | NA | 14 | TRBJ1-5 | TRBV6-1 | TGTGCCAGCAGTGAAGGGACGTCCATTGGACCCCAGCATTTT | CASSEGTSIGPQHF
NA | NA | 12 | TRBJ1-5 | TRBV19 | TGTGCCAGTAAGGAGAACTATCAGCCCCAGCATTTT | CASKENYQPQHF
NA | NA | 15 | TRBJ1-5 | TRBV12-5 | TGTGCTAGTGGTCCCCCGTGGGGGGATAATCAGCCCCAGCATTTT | CASGPPWGDNQPQHF